This T cell receptor beta chain originates from a study of blood T cell repertoires in COVID-19. Looking at the study overall: The origin of the acute and convalescent COVID-19 samples was the United States, Italy and Spain. PBMCs, B-cell-depleted T cells, or T cells were the source of the cDNA or gDNA that made up the material.

Per the original methods: Nucleated cell number was recorded as an estimate derived from reference gene primer amplification. The table came from immunoSEQ multiplex PCR; TCRdb's copy has only in-frame clones and leaves some out. V and J calls and clone size are as listed in that table; D and trimming were resolved from the DNA. This sample has more than 100,000 clones, with around 86% found just once. What was sequenced was peripheral blood. This receptor was obtained from a man older than 75 with acute or convalescent COVID-19.

As DNA, the CDR3 is TGTGCCAGCAGCAGGCCGACTTCGGGTGCTAGCTCCTACGAGCAGTACTTC. This translates into CASSRPTSGASSYEQYF. The chain combines TRBV7-6 with TRBJ2-7; no reliable D call. V was cut by 5 bases and J by 0 bases, with 20 bases left in between. Germline-derived CDR1 and CDR2 are SGHVS and FNYEAQ. The CDR3 has 17 residues.